The table lists the clone carrying this T cell receptor beta chain with many counts. The CDR3 is 16 residues long. V was clipped by 4 bases and J by 7 bases, with 22 bases between them. Germline CDR1 reads MDHEN; CDR2 reads SYDVKM. The data stem from a study of shared clonotypes between healthy human individuals. Clones were sequenced by immunoSEQ multiplex PCR, and TCRdb holds only the in-frame ones, with some missing. The sample consists of 90,000 to 100,000 clones, approximately 51% of them appearing once. This rearrangement joins TRBV28 to TRBJ1-1; D uncertain. Sequencing was done on a sample of PBMCs. The TCR comes from a woman aged 40 to 49 in good health. Some clones in this sample may be carry-over from other donors' samples. CDR3 loop: CASSSYSRDILGEAFF. The DNA for the CDR3 is TGTGCCAGCAGTTCATATTCCCGAGACATTCTCGGTGAAGCTTTCTTT.